This TCR beta chain originates from a study of early T cells in non-severe SARS-CoV-2 infection. Notes on the study in general: The study's VDJdb matching favored anti-spike CD8 responses and missed private and CD4 specificities.

The length of the CDR3 is 15 residues. Germline V gene sequence: CDR1 SEHNR, CDR2 FQNEAQ (reference sequence). The V and J ends lost 4 bases and 2 bases respectively, with 15 bases between them. The sample holds many counts of this clonotype. Its antigen is unknown. Unique molecular identifiers tagged individual cDNA molecules. TCRdb redid the calling of the 5' RACE reads with MiXCR, one entry per CDR3 protein. The sample yields some 40,000 distinct CDR3 sequences, 12% seen once. The clonotype comes from an adult who was a healthcare worker with PCR-confirmed SARS-CoV-2 infection or an uninfected control (not recorded which). Sequencing used whole blood. The rearrangement uses TRBV7-9 and TRBJ2-7; possibly TRBD1 for D (5 bases). CDR3 bases: TGTGCCAGCAGCTGGGGCGCGGATACAACCTACGAGCAGTACTTC. It translates to CASSWGADTTYEQYF. The full variable domain, with the rest looked up from reference TRBV7-9 and TRBJ2-7, is DTGVSQNPRHKITKRGQNVTFRCDPISEHNRLYWYRQTLGQGPEFLTYFQNEAQLEKSRLLSDRFSAERPKGSFSTLEIQRTEQGDSAMYLCASSWGADTTYEQYFGPGTRLTVT.